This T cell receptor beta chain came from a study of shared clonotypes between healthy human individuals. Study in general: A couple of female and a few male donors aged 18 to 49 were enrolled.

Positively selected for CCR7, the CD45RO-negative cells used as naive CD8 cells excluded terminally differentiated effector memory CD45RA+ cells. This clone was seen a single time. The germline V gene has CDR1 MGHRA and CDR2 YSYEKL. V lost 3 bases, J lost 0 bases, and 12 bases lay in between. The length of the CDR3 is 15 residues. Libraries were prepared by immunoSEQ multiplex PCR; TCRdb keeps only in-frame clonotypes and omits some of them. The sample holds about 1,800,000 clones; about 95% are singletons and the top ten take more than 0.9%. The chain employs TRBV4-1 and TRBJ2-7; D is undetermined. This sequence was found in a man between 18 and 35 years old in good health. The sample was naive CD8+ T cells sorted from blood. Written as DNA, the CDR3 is TGCGCCAGCAGCCAGTTACAGTCCAGCTCCTACGAGCAGTACTTC. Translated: CASSQLQSSSYEQYF.